A selection of T cell receptor beta chains follows, all from one sample in a study of blood T cell repertoires in COVID-19. Sequencing used immunoSEQ multiplex PCR; TCRdb keeps in-frame clones, though not all of them. The sample has under 250,000 clones; nearly 90% are singletons. Sequencing used peripheral blood. These receptors were obtained from a man between 18 and 29 years old with active or convalescent COVID-19. CDR3s leave out the opening cysteine and the closing phenylalanine or tryptophan. Part of the rows lack a size; the others show once, few, many or a class for expanded clones.

v_call: TRBV7-2; j_call: TRBJ2-7; clone_size: NA; cdr3_aa: ASSLVVWAESSYEQY
v_call: TRBV10-3; j_call: TRBJ2-5; clone_size: NA; cdr3_aa: AIRGLAGQETQY
v_call: TRBV6-5; j_call: TRBJ1-1; clone_size: NA; cdr3_aa: ASRPYYRGPAF
v_call: TRBV27; j_call: TRBJ2-1; clone_size: NA; cdr3_aa: ASSLLRVGSYNEQF
v_call: TRBV7-9; j_call: TRBJ2-5; clone_size: NA; cdr3_aa: ASSDWEAAGTQY
v_call: TRBV5-1; j_call: TRBJ1-4; clone_size: NA; cdr3_aa: ASSLEGSGEKLF
v_call: TRBV5-1; j_call: TRBJ1-1; clone_size: NA; cdr3_aa: ASSLKTVNTEAF
v_call: TRBV7-2; j_call: TRBJ2-2; clone_size: NA; cdr3_aa: ASSRDRGAGTGELF
v_call: TRBV5-4; j_call: TRBJ1-1; clone_size: NA; cdr3_aa: ASSSGHTNTEAF
v_call: TRBV12-2; j_call: TRBJ1-2; clone_size: NA; cdr3_aa: ASRFGANYGYT
v_call: TRBV4-3; j_call: TRBJ2-2; clone_size: once; cdr3_aa: ASSQVVGGTGGHGELF
v_call: TRBV5-1; j_call: TRBJ1-4; clone_size: NA; cdr3_aa: ASSRDRDSEKLF
v_call: TRBV5-6; j_call: TRBJ1-3; clone_size: NA; cdr3_aa: ASSPQGQGSGNTIY
v_call: TRBV6-2/TRBV6-3; j_call: TRBJ1-5; clone_size: NA; cdr3_aa: ASSYSPGNQPQH
v_call: TRBV10-3; j_call: TRBJ2-7; clone_size: NA; cdr3_aa: AISTGALSSYEQY
v_call: TRBV30; j_call: TRBJ1-1; clone_size: NA; cdr3_aa: AWSVLGGGNTEAF
v_call: TRBV7-9; j_call: TRBJ2-1; clone_size: NA; cdr3_aa: ASSPKAGTGKIQVF
v_call: TRBV10-3; j_call: TRBJ1-3; clone_size: NA; cdr3_aa: AISPFGQSGGESGNTIY
v_call: TRBV6-5; j_call: TRBJ1-3; clone_size: NA; cdr3_aa: ASSPVGNTIY
v_call: TRBV10-3; j_call: TRBJ1-3; clone_size: NA; cdr3_aa: AISEKDRGNTIY
v_call: TRBV25-1; j_call: TRBJ1-1; clone_size: once; cdr3_aa: ASSESSRNTEAF
v_call: TRBV6-2/TRBV6-3; j_call: TRBJ1-5; clone_size: NA; cdr3_aa: ASSYGIPRDKNQPQH
v_call: TRBV6-2/TRBV6-3; j_call: TRBJ1-5; clone_size: NA; cdr3_aa: ASSYSYRAAYSNQPQH
v_call: TRBV9; j_call: TRBJ1-1; clone_size: NA; cdr3_aa: ASSVGAGDRERDTEAF
v_call: TRBV18; j_call: TRBJ1-1; clone_size: NA; cdr3_aa: ASSPLNGGRTSTEAF
v_call: TRBV4-3; j_call: TRBJ1-1; clone_size: NA; cdr3_aa: ASSPRPGTGRLNTEAF
v_call: TRBV4-1; j_call: TRBJ2-5; clone_size: NA; cdr3_aa: ASSQGGQGTQETQY